What follows are 29 T cell receptor beta chains derived from one specimen sequenced in a study of T cells after yellow fever vaccination (dated 2019 in TCRdb). The library relied on 5' RACE. Sequencer: Illumina NovaSeq 6000. TCRdb cleaned the public reads at Q25 with fastp, built clones with MiXCR and kept in-frame beta chains. Here each entry gathers all rows of one CDR3 protein and keeps the most common genes and DNA. The sample has about 220,000 distinct CDR3 sequences on record, 3.2% of them singletons. In total, the top ten clones hold around 3% of the sample. Read against the paper, the sample's treatment or condition label means: live attenuated yellow fever vaccine strain. Specimen: CD4+ T cells sorted from PBMCs, collected 10 days after the yellow fever booster vaccination. These receptors all come from a man younger than 35 who received the YFV17D yellow fever vaccine.

This clonotype was recorded many times. The CDR3 protein is CASSPRSLAGGYSDTQYF. DNA of the CDR3: TGTGCCAGCAGCCCCCGGTCCCTAGCGGGGGGTTACTCAGATACGCAGTATTTT. This rearrangement joins TRBV6-5 to TRBJ2-3, with 11 nucleotides matching TRBD2. The CDR3 totals 18 residues. Germline CDR1 reads MNHEY; CDR2 reads SVGAGI. V gave up 6 bases and J gave up 4 bases; unmatched junction bases: 15.

This clonotype appeared many times. The chain has TRBV7-2 and TRBJ1-4; D perhaps matches TRBD1 (5 bases). CDR1 and CDR2 from the germline V gene are SGHTA and FQGNSA. Trimming shortened V by 5 bases and J by 0 bases, and 7 bases separated the two germline ends. The CDR3 is 14 residues long. CDR3 loop: CASSKTATNEKLFF. CDR3 DNA: TGTGCCAGCAGCAAGACAGCAACTAATGAAAAACTGTTTTTT.

There are a few counts of this clonotype. The V call is TRBV3-1, the J call TRBJ1-5, with TRBD1 matching over 7 bases. The germline V gene has CDR1 LGHDT and CDR2 YNNKEL (reference sequence). The CDR3 runs to 15 residues. Trimming removed 6 bases from V and 3 bases from J; junction bases left unmatched: 8. CDR3 sequence: CASSQAGGPNQPQHF. For the CDR3, the DNA is TGTGCCAGCAGTCAGGCAGGGGGTCCCAATCAGCCCCAGCATTTT.

V and J are TRBV5-1 and TRBJ2-5; a possible D gene is TRBD2 (5 bases). Per the germline V gene, CDR1 is SGHRS and CDR2 is YFSETQ. The CDR3 length is 15 residues. The V gene lost 3 bases and the J gene lost 7 bases, with 19 bases spanning the gap. The CDR3 is CASSSALDGVGTQYF. The CDR3 DNA reads TGCGCCAGCAGCTCGGCCCTGGACGGGGTAGGGACCCAGTACTTC.

Ten or more counts support this clonotype. The V gene is TRBV5-5, the J gene TRBJ1-4; possibly TRBD1 for D (6 bases). Trimming removed 7 bases at V and 11 bases at J, with 18 bases between. Germline CDR1 reads SGHKS; CDR2 reads YYEKEE (reference sequence). The CDR3 length is 13 residues. The CDR3: CASERAGEGKLFF. DNA of the CDR3: TGTGCCAGCGAGAGGGCAGGGGAGGGGAAACTGTTTTTT.

This clonotype was seen repeatedly, ten times or more. The rearrangement uses TRBV7-9 and TRBJ1-1; D is possibly TRBD1 (5 bases). Trimming took off 6 bases at V and 4 bases at J, with 15 bases between the two ends. This CDR3 is 14 amino acids long. CDR1 and CDR2 from the germline V gene are SEHNR and FQNEAQ (reference sequence). CDR3 bases: TGTGCCAGCAGTCCCCAAGGGGCGTCCACTGAAGCTTTCTTT. Protein product: CASSPQGASTEAFF.

As regards this clonotype: It may be a read error: a sequence one base away is much more abundant. The rearrangement uses TRBV12-3 or TRBV12-4 and TRBJ1-5; 8 bases fit TRBD1. CDR3 length equals 15 residues. Trimming took 6 bases from V and 2 from J; bases not matched to a gene: 6. In nucleotides, the CDR3 is TGTGCCAGCAGGCTACAGGGGGATGGCAATCAGCCCCAGCATTTT. It specifies CASRLQGDGNQPQHF.

This clonotype appeared a few times. The chain recombines TRBV12-3 or TRBV12-4 with TRBJ2-7; no clear D. V shed 3 bases and J shed 4 bases, with 10 bases lying between them. The CDR3 has 13 residues. CDR3 protein: CASSLLVPYEQYF. CDR3 nucleotide sequence: TGTGCCAGCAGTTTGTTGGTCCCTTACGAGCAGTACTTC.

This clonotype was seen at least ten times. The CDR3 DNA is TGCAGTGTCCACGCTAACTATGGCTACACCTTC. It encodes CSVHANYGYTF. The chain is built from TRBV20-1 and TRBJ1-2; no reliable D call. V gave up 7 bases and J gave up 0 bases, with 6 bases separating them. The CDR3 consists of 11 residues. Germline V lookup: CDR1 DFQATT, CDR2 SNEGSKA (reference sequence).

This clonotype was counted at least ten times. The chain employs TRBV12-3 or TRBV12-4 and TRBJ2-6; weak D call: TRBD1 (6 bases). Trimming removed 3 bases from V and 8 bases from J, with 14 bases in between. The CDR3 covers 15 residues. The CDR3 nucleotides read TGTGCCAGCAGTTTCGGCCAGGGGTCCCCCAACGTCCTGACTTTC. Residues: CASSFGQGSPNVLTF.

The V gene is TRBV20-1, the J gene TRBJ2-7; D not resolved. This CDR3 has 12 amino acids. V was clipped by 1 base and J by 6 bases, with 10 bases between them. CDR1 and CDR2 from the germline V gene are DFQATT and SNEGSKA (reference sequence). CDR3 sequence: CSARGYPSEQYV. The DNA of the CDR3 is TGCAGTGCTAGAGGGTATCCGTCCGAGCAGTACGTC.

This clonotype showed up just a few times. The chain is built from TRBV12-5 and TRBJ2-3; D possibly corresponds to TRBD2 (7 bases). The germline gives CDR1 LGHNT, CDR2 FRNRAP. V lost 7 bases and J 6 bases, leaving 17 bases between the germline ends. The CDR3 runs 14 residues. CDR3 amino acids: CASALGGAGDTQYF. The CDR3 DNA is TGTGCTAGTGCCTTAGGGGGGGCCGGGGATACGCAGTATTTT. The full variable domain, its missing parts supplied by reference TRBV12-5 and TRBJ2-3, is DARVTQTPRHKVTEMGQEVTMRCQPILGHNTVFWYRQTMMQGLELLAYFRNRAPLDDSGMPKDRFSAEMPDATLATLKIQPSEPRDSAVYFCASALGGAGDTQYFGPGTRLTVL.

This clonotype was found many times. The chain joins TRBV6-1 to TRBJ1-1; D is unresolved. The CDR3 has 13 amino acids. With 2 bases removed from V and 2 bases from J, the gap between germline ends came to 6 bases. Germline-derived CDR1 and CDR2 are MNHNS and SASEGT. In DNA, the CDR3 is TGTGCCAGCAGTGAAACACGAAACACTGAAGCTTTCTTT. It encodes CASSETRNTEAFF.

In its sample, this clonotype was seen a few times. The DNA for the CDR3 is TGTGCCAGCAGTGAAGGGACAGGGGAGACCCAGTACTTC. It translates to CASSEGTGETQYF. The rearrangement uses TRBV2 and TRBJ2-5; the match to TRBD1 covers 8 bases. J lost 5 bases, V lost 1 base, and 0 bases had no gene match. Germline CDR1 reads SNHLY; CDR2 reads FYNNEI. This CDR3 comprises 13 residues.

This clonotype was detected a few times. This sequence joins TRBV18 and TRBJ1-1; 7 bases are a match to TRBD1. Germline V CDR1 and CDR2: KGHSH, LQKENI. V was pared by 4 bases and J by 0 bases, with 8 bases of the junction left unmatched. There are 16 residues in the CDR3. CDR3 residues: CASSLRTGSVNTEAFF. CDR3 nucleotide sequence: TGTGCCAGCTCACTACGGACAGGTTCCGTGAACACTGAAGCTTTCTTT. Based on the CDR3 plus reference TRBV18 and TRBJ1-1, the full variable domain is NAGVMQNPRHLVRRRGQEARLRCSPMKGHSHVYWYRQLPEEGLKFMVYLQKENIIDESGMPKERFSAEFPKEGPSILRIQQVVRGDSAAYFCASSLRTGSVNTEAFFGQGTRLTVV.

A remark on this clonotype: As the CDR3 is not closed by the conserved phenylalanine or tryptophan, this likely results from a read error. The chain has TRBV4-3 and TRBJ2-2; D perhaps matches TRBD1 (5 bases). V was clipped by 6 bases and J by 1 base, with 12 bases between them. CDR1 is LGHNA and CDR2 is YSLEER in the germline V gene. The CDR3 is made up of 15 amino acids. The CDR3 nucleotides read TGCGCCAGCAGTCCTACCACAGGGAACACCGGGGAGCTGTTTCTT. This gives the protein CASSPTTGNTGELFL.

Ten or more counts support this clonotype. The rearrangement links TRBV20-1 to TRBJ2-7, with 9 nucleotides matching TRBD1. CDR3 length: 13 residues. The V gene end was trimmed by 5 bases and the J gene end by 5 bases; junction bases not matched to a gene: 7. In germline, CDR1 is DFQATT, CDR2 SNEGSKA (reference sequence). CDR3 bases: TGCAGTGCTCCGGGACAGGGTGGGGACGAGCAGTACTTC. Translation: CSAPGQGGDEQYF.

This clonotype was counted between two and nine times. The CDR3 sequence is CATSQGQINEQFF. DNA for the CDR3: TGTGCCACCAGCCAGGGACAGATCAATGAGCAGTTCTTC. The chain has TRBV15 and TRBJ2-1; 7 positions agree with TRBD1. Per the germline V gene, CDR1 is LNHNV and CDR2 is YYDKDF (reference sequence). The CDR3 is 13 amino acids. V was pared by 5 bases and J by 6 bases, with 4 bases of the junction left unmatched.

This clonotype was counted between two and nine times. The chain has TRBV6-2 or TRBV6-3 and TRBJ2-7, with TRBD1 matching 9 bases. This CDR3 comprises 14 residues. Germline V gives CDR1 MNHEY, CDR2 SVGEGT. V lost 2 bases and J lost 3; bases outside the gene matches: 2. CDR3 in amino acids: CASSYRGQGYEQYV. Written as DNA, the CDR3 is TGTGCCAGCAGTTACAGGGGACAGGGCTACGAGCAGTACGTC.

V is TRBV4-3 and J is TRBJ2-3, with D possibly TRBD1 on 6 matching bases. Per the germline V gene, CDR1 is LGHNA and CDR2 is YSLEER. V was shortened by 0 bases and J by 0 bases, with 13 bases between the two germline ends. CDR3 length: 17 amino acids. CDR3 protein: CASSQDWSTGSTDTQYF. CDR3 bases: TGCGCCAGCAGCCAAGATTGGTCGACAGGCAGCACAGATACGCAGTATTTT.

This clonotype was counted many times. The chain has TRBV5-1 and TRBJ2-1; 7 bases agree with TRBD2. Germline V gives CDR1 SGHRS, CDR2 YFSETQ. The CDR3 length is 13 residues. V lost 1 base to trimming and J lost 7 bases; unmatched junction nucleotides: 2. The CDR3: CASSLWGGNEQFF. The CDR3 DNA follows: TGCGCCAGCAGCTTGTGGGGGGGAAATGAGCAGTTCTTC.

This clonotype came up a few times. This rearrangement joins TRBV7-2 to TRBJ1-1, with D unclear. The CDR3 sequence is 12 residues long. V was cut by 3 bases and J by 3 bases, with 5 bases left in between. CDR1 SGHTA and CDR2 FQGNSA come from the germline V gene. CDR3 sequence (DNA): TGTGCCAGCAGCTTTGGGTACACTGAAGCTTTCTTT. It yields the protein CASSFGYTEAFF.

In its sample, this clonotype was seen many times. This chain connects TRBV7-2 to TRBJ1-4, with D tentatively TRBD1 (6 bases). The CDR3 contains 15 residues. Germline assignment: CDR1 SGHTA and CDR2 FQGNSA. Trimming cost V 2 bases and J 6 bases, with 13 bases left between them. CDR3 loop: CASSLLGGQDEKLFF. The CDR3 bases are TGTGCCAGCAGCTTACTGGGGGGGCAGGATGAAAAACTGTTTTTT.

This clonotype showed up many times. V is TRBV18 and J is TRBJ2-7, with TRBD1 identical over 7 bases. Germline V lookup: CDR1 KGHSH, CDR2 LQKENI. The J segment lost 4 bases and the V segment lost 3 bases, leaving 3 bases of the junction unmatched. The CDR3 has 13 residues. As DNA, the CDR3 is TGTGCCAGCTCACCCGGGACAGAGTACGAGCAGTACTTC. Encoded protein: CASSPGTEYEQYF.

The table lists this clonotype with a few counts. This sequence joins TRBV18 and TRBJ2-4; the D is unclear. V lost 2 bases and J 0 bases, leaving 11 bases between the germline ends. This CDR3 is built from 16 residues. Per the germline V gene, CDR1 is KGHSH and CDR2 is LQKENI. For the CDR3, the DNA is TGTGCCAGCTCACCATCTAATAGGTTAGCCAAAAACATTCAGTACTTC. Protein sequence: CASSPSNRLAKNIQYF.

V usage is TRBV3-1 and J usage is TRBJ2-3; TRBD2 might be the D (6 bases). CDR3 length: 17 amino acids. Trimming took 0 bases from V and 2 from J, leaving 15 bases between them. Germline CDR1 LGHDT, CDR2 YNNKEL (reference sequence). DNA of the CDR3: TGTGCCAGCAGCCAAGATTCGGGACGGGGGACCACAGATACGCAGTATTTT. Amino acids: CASSQDSGRGTTDTQYF.

This clonotype was picked up a small number of times. The chain recombines TRBV5-1 with TRBJ1-1; tentatively, D is TRBD1 (5 bases). The CDR3 is 12 amino acids. The V gene's germline CDR1 is SGHRS and CDR2 YFSETQ. V dropped 4 bases and J dropped 11 bases, with 15 bases sitting between them. For the CDR3, the DNA is TGCGCCAGCAGCGCCTCAGGGAATATGGCTTTCTTT. Translated, it gives CASSASGNMAFF.

This clonotype was counted only a few times. The chain couples TRBV9 to TRBJ1-5, with 9 bases that match TRBD1. J gave up 4 bases and V 3 bases, and 17 bases lay outside the gene matches. CDR1 is SGDLS and CDR2 is YYNGEE in the germline V gene. The CDR3 loop spans 19 amino acids. CDR3 bases: TGTGCCAGCAGCGCCCTGAAGCTAGGGACAGGGCATTCGAATCAGCCCCAGCATTTT. Encoded protein: CASSALKLGTGHSNQPQHF.

This clonotype was observed a handful of times. The rearrangement links TRBV6-6 to TRBJ1-2; D is unclear. V lost 6 bases and J 2 bases, leaving 10 bases between the germline ends. Germline V lookup: CDR1 MNHNY, CDR2 SVGAGI (reference sequence). The CDR3 extends over 13 amino acids. CDR3 protein: CASSSDGNYGYTF. CDR3 nucleotide sequence: TGTGCCAGCAGCAGCGACGGAAACTATGGCTACACCTTC.